Each of the 21 T cell receptor beta chains below was sequenced from the same sample in a study of graft-versus-host responses after intestinal transplantation. Their recognized antigens are unknown. Sequenced by immunoSEQ multiplex PCR; TCRdb stores in-frame clones only, minus some. This table holds 90,000 to 120,000 clones, approximately 88% found once. The starting material was unstimulated CD4+ T cells sorted from spleen or lymph node cells, obtained before transplant. The source is a human donor who was the organ donor for an intestinal transplant.

The chain has TRBV4-1 and TRBJ2-4; maybe TRBD2 (6 bases). This CDR3 comprises 19 residues. Germline-derived CDR1 and CDR2 are MGHRA and YSYEKL. V shed 0 bases and J shed 0 bases, with 18 bases lying between them. The CDR3 spells CASSQDRSAGLIAKNIQYF. In DNA, the CDR3 is TGCGCCAGCAGCCAAGATAGGTCGGCGGGATTGATAGCCAAAAACATTCAGTACTTC.

V is TRBV25-1 and J is TRBJ2-3; D call uncertain. This CDR3 has 14 residues. Looked up from germline, CDR1 is MGHDK and CDR2 is SYGVNS. V lost 2 bases to trimming and J lost 1 base, with 7 bases between them. The CDR3 region has the DNA TGTGCCAGCAGTGAACCATACGGCACAGATACGCAGTATTTT. Translated: CASSEPYGTDTQYF.

In the case of this clone: Other nucleotide sequences in the sample specify the same CDR3. The chain is built from TRBV14 and TRBJ1-4; D not certain. Trimming stripped 4 bases from V and 8 bases from J, with 14 bases between. CDR1 is SGHDN, CDR2 FVKESK, per germline. CDR3 length: 14 residues. This CDR3 reads CASSPRWGGEKLFF. CDR3 nucleotide sequence: TGTGCCAGCAGCCCCCGGTGGGGTGGGGAAAAACTGTTTTTT.

The chain carries TRBV7-9 and TRBJ2-3; no firm D call. Trimming shortened V by 7 bases and J by 1 base, and 9 bases separated the two germline ends. The CDR3 spans 13 residues. Per germline, CDR1 SEHNR and CDR2 FQNEAQ (reference sequence). Here the CDR3 DNA reads TGTGCCAGCAAATACCGGGGCACAGATACGCAGTATTTT. Amino acid sequence: CASKYRGTDTQYF. Together with reference TRBV7-9 and TRBJ2-3, the CDR3 gives the full variable domain: DTGVSQNPRHKITKRGQNVTFRCDPISEHNRLYWYRQTLGQGPEFLTYFQNEAQLEKSRLLSDRFSAERPKGSFSTLEIQRTEQGDSAMYLCASKYRGTDTQYFGPGTRLTVL.

The rearrangement uses TRBV5-1 and TRBJ2-5; D not certain. CDR1 and CDR2 (germline): SGHRS, YFSETQ. Trimming cost V 4 bases and J 3 bases, with 16 bases left between them. The CDR3 runs to 15 residues. In nucleotides, the CDR3 is TGCGCCAGCAGCGCAATCTTAGCTTCTGAAGAGACCCAGTACTTC. Amino acids: CASSAILASEETQYF. Based on the CDR3 plus reference TRBV5-1 and TRBJ2-5, the full variable domain is KAGVTQTPRYLIKTRGQQVTLSCSPISGHRSVSWYQQTPGQGLQFLFEYFSETQRNKGNFPGRFSGRQFSNSRSEMNVSTLELGDSALYLCASSAILASEETQYFGPGTRLLVL.

The chain's CDR3 is CASSLRVSEAFF. CDR3 DNA sequence: TGTGCCAGCAGCTTAAGGGTGAGTGAAGCTTTCTTT. The chain employs TRBV7-2 and TRBJ1-1; no firm D call. Germline assignment: CDR1 SGHTA and CDR2 FQGNSA. The CDR3 is made up of 12 amino acids. The V end lost 2 bases, the J end lost 7 bases, and 8 bases lay between the germline ends.

The rearrangement links TRBV11-2 to TRBJ1-2; no definite D call. With 6 bases removed from V and 8 bases from J, the gap between germline ends came to 16 bases. CDR1 and CDR2 (germline): SGHAT, FQNNGV. The CDR3 has 13 residues. CDR3 residues: CASSPDGLRGYTF. In DNA, the CDR3 is TGTGCCAGCAGTCCGGACGGCCTAAGAGGCTACACCTTC.

This clone was observed a few times. The chain is built from TRBV30 and TRBJ1-6, with 10 bases aligning to TRBD1. The CDR3 sequence is 12 residues long. Germline CDR1 and CDR2: GTSNPN and SVGIG (reference sequence). The trim removed 6 bases at V and 8 bases at J, leaving 1 base unmatched. CDR3 nucleotides: TGTGCCTGTGGGACAGGGGATTCACCCCTCCACTTT. This encodes CACGTGDSPLHF. Full variable domain (missing parts from reference TRBV30 and TRBJ1-6): SQTIHQWPATLVQPVGSPLSLECTVEGTSNPNLYWYRQAAGRGLQLLFYSVGIGQISSEVPQNLSASRPQDRQFILSSKKLLLSDSGFYLCACGTGDSPLHFGNGTRLTVT.

This chain links TRBV11-2 with TRBJ1-6; D perhaps matches TRBD1 (5 bases). Trimming stripped 5 bases from V and 2 bases from J, with 10 bases between. CDR3 length equals 15 residues. The germline gives CDR1 SGHAT, CDR2 FQNNGV. CDR3 bases: TGTGCCAGCAGCCGACTGGGGGCCTATAATTCACCCCTCCACTTT. This gives the protein CASSRLGAYNSPLHF.

CDR3 protein: CAISGINTEAFF. CDR3 in DNA: TGTGCCATCAGTGGTATTAACACTGAAGCTTTCTTT. V gene TRBV10-3 combines with J gene TRBJ1-1; unclear D gene. This CDR3 has 12 amino acids. Germline V CDR1 and CDR2: ENHRY, SYGVKD. V was pared by 4 bases and J by 2 bases, with 5 bases between.

This clone turned up a few times. CDR3: CASSLGSGFYTGELFF. CDR3 DNA sequence: TGTGCCAGCAGCTTAGGGAGCGGATTTTACACCGGGGAGCTGTTTTTT. V usage is TRBV7-9 and J usage is TRBJ2-2; D may be TRBD2 (5 bases). In germline, CDR1 is SEHNR, CDR2 FQNEAQ (reference sequence). The CDR3 runs to 16 residues. V lost 1 base and J 3 bases, leaving 12 bases between the germline ends.

The chain uses TRBV11-2 and TRBJ1-3; possibly TRBD1 for D (5 bases). V was shortened by 5 bases and J by 3 bases, with 14 bases between the two germline ends. Germline assignment: CDR1 SGHAT and CDR2 FQNNGV. This CDR3 is built from 15 residues. The CDR3: CASSQTRGIGNTIYF. DNA for the CDR3: TGTGCCAGCAGCCAAACTAGGGGCATTGGAAACACCATATATTTT.

This clone was counted once. The rearrangement links TRBV11-1 to TRBJ1-4; 9 nucleotides line up with TRBD1. The CDR3 is 14 residues long. Germline trimming cut 5 bases from V and 7 bases from J; bases unmatched to any gene: 5. Germline loops: CDR1 SGHAT, CDR2 FQDESV (reference sequence). CDR3 sequence: CASSVGQGLEKLFF. The CDR3 region has the DNA TGTGCCAGCAGCGTGGGACAGGGCCTTGAAAAACTGTTTTTT.

The chain links TRBV7-8 to TRBJ1-6; the D gene is possibly TRBD1 (6 bases). CDR1 SGHVS and CDR2 FQNEAQ come from the germline V gene. V was pared by 7 bases and J by 7 bases, with 14 bases between. This CDR3 is built from 14 residues. CDR3 in amino acids: CASTSRGLNSPLHF. CDR3 nucleotides: TGTGCCAGCACCTCCAGGGGCTTGAATTCACCCCTCCACTTT. Using reference TRBV7-8 and TRBJ1-6 for the parts outside the CDR3, the full variable domain is GAGVSQSPRYKVAKRGQDVALRCDPISGHVSLFWYQQALGQGPEFLTYFQNEAQLDKSGLPSDRFFAERPEGSVSTLKIQRTQQEDSAVYLCASTSRGLNSPLHFGNGTRLTVT.

There are a few counts of this clone. This rearrangement joins TRBV6-1 to TRBJ1-1; no clear D. Per the germline V gene, CDR1 is MNHNS and CDR2 is SASEGT. The CDR3 consists of 14 residues. Trimming removed 5 bases at V and 2 bases at J, with 12 bases between. DNA of the CDR3: TGTGCCAGCAGTTCCTCTGGATTAAACACTGAAGCTTTCTTT. Residues: CASSSSGLNTEAFF.

The chain uses TRBV5-1 and TRBJ1-6; 10 nucleotides align to TRBD1. V shed 4 bases, J shed 9 bases, and the junction held 7 bases outside the gene matches. Germline values: CDR1 SGHRS, CDR2 YFSETQ. The CDR3 loop spans 15 amino acids. This CDR3 is CASSTGTGASSPLHF. Written as DNA, the CDR3 is TGCGCCAGCAGCACTGGGACAGGGGCTTCTTCACCCCTCCACTTT.

V gene TRBV6-6 combines with J gene TRBJ2-7; 13 bases line up with TRBD2. The germline gives CDR1 MNHNY, CDR2 SVGAGI (reference sequence). V trimming: 2 bases; J trimming: 2 bases; junction bases outside the gene matches: 3. This CDR3 spans 16 amino acids. CDR3 sequence: CASSYPTSGRAYEQYF. In DNA, the CDR3 is TGTGCCAGCAGTTACCCAACTAGCGGGAGGGCCTACGAGCAGTACTTC.

V is TRBV18 and J is TRBJ1-5, with 10 bases that match TRBD1. Trimming at V came to 5 bases and at J to 4 bases, leaving 5 bases not matched to a gene. CDR3 length: 15 residues. The germline gives CDR1 KGHSH, CDR2 LQKENI. CDR3 nucleotide sequence: TGTGCCAGCTCAGCGACAGGGGGCACTAATCAGCCCCAGCATTTT. It specifies CASSATGGTNQPQHF.

V is TRBV7-9 and J is TRBJ2-1; D is perhaps TRBD1 (5 bases). V dropped 6 bases and J dropped 3 bases, with 12 bases sitting between them. The CDR3 extends over 14 amino acids. Germline lookup yields CDR1 SEHNR and CDR2 FQNEAQ (reference sequence). CDR3 region: CASRVPGFYNEQFF. For the CDR3, the DNA is TGTGCCAGCAGGGTACCAGGGTTCTACAATGAGCAGTTCTTC.

The chain links TRBV6-5 to TRBJ2-7; 10 nucleotides align to TRBD1. Trimming at V came to 5 bases and at J to 3 bases, leaving 7 bases not matched to a gene. The CDR3 length is 15 residues. CDR1 is MNHEY, CDR2 SVGAGI, per germline. In nucleotides, the CDR3 is TGTGCCAGCAGTGGGGGCGGGACAGGGGACTACGAGCAGTACTTC. This codes for CASSGGGTGDYEQYF.

This chain links TRBV11-3 with TRBJ2-2; 7 bases line up with TRBD2. This CDR3 has 13 residues. Germline V lookup: CDR1 SGHNT, CDR2 YENEEA. The V gene end was trimmed by 3 bases and the J gene end by 8 bases; junction bases not matched to a gene: 3. The CDR3 sequence: CASSLVLAGELFF. The DNA of the CDR3 is TGTGCCAGCAGCTTGGTACTAGCGGGGGAGCTGTTTTTT.